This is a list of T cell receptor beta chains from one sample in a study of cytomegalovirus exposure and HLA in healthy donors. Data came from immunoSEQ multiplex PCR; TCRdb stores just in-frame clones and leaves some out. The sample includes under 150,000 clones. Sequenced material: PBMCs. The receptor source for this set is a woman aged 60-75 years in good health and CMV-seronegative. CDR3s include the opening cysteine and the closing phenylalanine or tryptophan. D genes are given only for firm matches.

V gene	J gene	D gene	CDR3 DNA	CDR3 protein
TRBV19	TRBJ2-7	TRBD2	TGTGCCAGTAGACCTAGCGGCTCCTACGAGCAGTACTTC	CASRPSGSYEQYF
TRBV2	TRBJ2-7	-	TGTGCCAGCAGTGAGACCGGGAGTGGCTACGAGCAGTACTTC	CASSETGSGYEQYF
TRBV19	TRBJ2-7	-	TGTGCCAGTAGTATCGGCGTGACTAGCTCCTACGAGCAGTACTTC	CASSIGVTSSYEQYF
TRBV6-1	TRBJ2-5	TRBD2	TGTGCCAGCAGTCTTAGCGGGGGGGCCGCGGAGACCCAGTACTTC	CASSLSGGAAETQYF
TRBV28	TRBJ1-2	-	TGTGCCAGCAGTTTACCGGGTTATGACTATGGCTACACCTTC	CASSLPGYDYGYTF
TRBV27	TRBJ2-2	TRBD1	TGTGCCAGCAGTTTACACAGGGGAAGTACCGGGGAGCTGTTTTTT	CASSLHRGSTGELFF
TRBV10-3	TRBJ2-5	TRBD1	TGTGCCATCAGGAGATCCGGACAGGAAGAGACCCAGTACTTC	CAIRRSGQEETQYF
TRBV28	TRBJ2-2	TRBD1	TGTGCCAGCAGTTTAGTACAGGGGGACACCGGGGAGCTGTTTTTT	CASSLVQGDTGELFF
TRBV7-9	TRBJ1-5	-	TGTGCCAGCAGCTTAACAGGGAACAATCAGCCCCAGCATTTT	CASSLTGNNQPQHF
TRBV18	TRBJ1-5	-	TGTGCCAGCTTCATTCCCCCCGATTGGGTAGAGGATCAACCCCAGCATTTT	CASFIPPDWVEDQPQHF
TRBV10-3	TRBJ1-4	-	TGTGCCATCAGTGAGCTGGCAGGGCAAACTAATGAAAAACTGTTTTTT	CAISELAGQTNEKLFF
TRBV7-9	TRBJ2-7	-	TGTGCCAGCAGCTTATCCCCGCGGACAGAGTCCTACGAGCAGTACTTC	CASSLSPRTESYEQYF
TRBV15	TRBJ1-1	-	TGTGCCACCAGCAGAGATTCTTGGGGCGTGATAACTGAAGCTTTCTTT	CATSRDSWGVITEAFF
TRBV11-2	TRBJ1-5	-	TGTGCCAGCAGCTTAGAATCAGGCAATCAGCCCCAGCATTTT	CASSLESGNQPQHF
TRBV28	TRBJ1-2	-	TGTGCCAGCTCTCCCACCGGGAGGGGGTCGCTTTCTGGCTACACCTTC	CASSPTGRGSLSGYTF
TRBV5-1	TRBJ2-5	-	TGCGCCAGCAGCTTTGGCAGGGCAGAGACCCAGTACTTC	CASSFGRAETQYF
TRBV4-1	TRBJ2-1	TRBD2	TGCGCCAGCAGCCCGCTAGCGGGAGGTGACAATGAGCAGTTCTTC	CASSPLAGGDNEQFF
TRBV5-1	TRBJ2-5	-	TGCGCCAGCAGCTTTAAAGAGACCCAGTACTTC	CASSFKETQYF
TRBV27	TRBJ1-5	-	TGTGCCAGCAGTCCCCATGTCGGGGTAGAACAGCCCCAGCATTTT	CASSPHVGVEQPQHF
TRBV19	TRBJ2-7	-	TGTGCCAGCGCTCACAATTTCCAGGGCCGCTACGAGCAGTACTTC	CASAHNFQGRYEQYF